This T cell receptor beta chain was sequenced during a study of human T cells and chemical hapten exposure. Study in general: Patients were mainly female, each with alopecia areata, totalis or universalis. Across samples, TCR yields varied, mostly owing to small differences in pooled library volumes. The study, taken as a whole, reports: DPC sensitization produced no change in TCRs with frequency above 1 in 1000.

Ten or more counts support this clonotype. Its matching antigen is unknown. V was trimmed by 2 bases and J by 0 bases, leaving 14 bases between them. This CDR3 comprises 16 residues. The germline V gene encodes CDR1 MNHEY and CDR2 SVGEGT. Time point noted: patch test 1, 2 weeks after DPC sensitization. The treatment is: therapeutic diphenylcyclopropenone sensitization with weekly scalp DPC. One entry per CDR3 protein results from TCRdb running MiXCR on the RACE reads. The sample carries around 340,000 distinct CDR3 sequences, around 7% recorded once. The genes are TRBV6-2 or TRBV6-3 and TRBJ2-7; possibly TRBD2 for D (5 bases). The sequence came from a woman under 30 with alopecia areata. Some clones in this sample may be carry-over from other donors' samples. The sequenced sample was whole blood, obtained in connection with sensitization to the hapten diphenylcyclopropenone (DPC). As DNA, the CDR3 is TGTGCCAGCAGTTACCCGGGTCTAGGACTCTCCTACGAGCAGTACTTC. Translation: CASSYPGLGLSYEQYF.